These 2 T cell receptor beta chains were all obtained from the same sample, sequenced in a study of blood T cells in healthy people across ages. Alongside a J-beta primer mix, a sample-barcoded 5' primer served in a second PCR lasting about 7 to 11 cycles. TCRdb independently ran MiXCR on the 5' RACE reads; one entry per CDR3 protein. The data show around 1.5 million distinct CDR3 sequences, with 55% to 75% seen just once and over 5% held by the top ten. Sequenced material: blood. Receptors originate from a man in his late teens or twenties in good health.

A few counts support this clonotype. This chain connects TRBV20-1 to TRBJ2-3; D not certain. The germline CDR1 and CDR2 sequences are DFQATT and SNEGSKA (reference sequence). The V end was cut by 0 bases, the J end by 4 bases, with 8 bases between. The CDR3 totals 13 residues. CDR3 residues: CSARDPSADTQYF. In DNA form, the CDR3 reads TGCAGTGCTAGAGATCCAAGCGCAGATACGCAGTATTTT.

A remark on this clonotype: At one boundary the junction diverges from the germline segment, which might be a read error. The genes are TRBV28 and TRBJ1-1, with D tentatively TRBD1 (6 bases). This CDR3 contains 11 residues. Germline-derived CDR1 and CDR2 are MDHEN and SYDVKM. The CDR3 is CASRDIGEALF. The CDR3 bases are TGTGCCTCCCGGGACATCGGTGAAGCTCTCTTT.